The sequence of this TCR beta chain was determined in a study of response to subunit inactivated influenza vaccine. This clonotype was observed many times. Each CDR3 protein gets one entry after TCRdb re-called the RT-PCR reads with MiXCR. Among about 500,000 distinct CDR3 sequences listed, 13% were seen once. In germline, CDR1 is SEHNR, CDR2 FQNEAQ (reference sequence). The CDR3 totals 16 residues. V shed 5 bases, J shed 4 bases, and the junction held 4 bases outside the gene matches. The sequence derives from a man between 45 and 60 years old who received an inactivated influenza vaccine. The chain couples TRBV7-9 to TRBJ2-3; 15 bases are shared with TRBD2. The sample was PBMCs from blood, taken around seven weeks after vaccination. The CDR3 loop is CASSPWTSGGADTQYF. Here the CDR3 DNA reads TGTGCCAGCAGCCCGTGGACTAGCGGGGGGGCAGATACGCAGTATTTT.